These 14 T cell receptor beta chains were all obtained from the same sample, sequenced in a study of beta chain features in type 1 diabetes. Findings of the study overall: Moderate but significant shortening of TCRB CDR3s was recorded in all four CD4+ subsets from Type 1 diabetes patients.

Their specific antigens are unknown. cDNA synthesis used the whole RNA isolate, giving expressed TCRB sequences. The protocol was immunoSEQ multiplex PCR, while the TCRdb copy is restricted to in-frame clones and leaves out a portion. The table lists around 250,000 clones, roughly 21% of them singletons, with 0.025% to 0.035% in the top ten. Sequenced: naive CD4+ T cells from blood. These receptors came from a woman in her thirties or forties with type 1 diabetes.

This chain links TRBV19 with TRBJ2-1; TRBD1 might be the D (6 bases). V dropped 5 bases and J dropped 8 bases, with 19 bases sitting between them. The CDR3 runs to 15 residues. In germline, CDR1 is LNHDA, CDR2 SQIVND (reference sequence). The CDR3 DNA reads as TGTGCCAGTAGTTCCACAGGGAGCGGTCACCATGAGCAGTTCTTC. Encoded protein: CASSSTGSGHHEQFF.

CDR3: CASSLGSPNEQFF. In DNA form, the CDR3 reads TGCGCCAGCAGCTTGGGTAGCCCCAATGAGCAGTTCTTC. The J gene is TRBJ2-1, the V gene TRBV5-1; D ambiguous. The CDR3 is made up of 13 amino acids. Germline V CDR1 and CDR2: SGHRS, YFSETQ. Trimming shortened V by 0 bases and J by 6 bases, and 7 bases separated the two germline ends. Filled out from reference TRBV5-1 and TRBJ2-1, the complete variable domain reads KAGVTQTPRYLIKTRGQQVTLSCSPISGHRSVSWYQQTPGQGLQFLFEYFSETQRNKGNFPGRFSGRQFSNSRSEMNVSTLELGDSALYLCASSLGSPNEQFFGPGTRLTVL.

The V call is TRBV4-3, the J call TRBJ2-1; no reliable D call. This CDR3 is 16 amino acids long. Germline V gene data show CDR1 as LGHNA and CDR2 as YSLEER. The V gene lost 1 base and the J gene lost 6 bases, with 16 bases spanning the gap. The CDR3 DNA is TGCGCCAGCAGCCAAGGCGGCCTCCTCAATGCCAATGAGCAGTTCTTC. Translation: CASSQGGLLNANEQFF.

The chain uses TRBV13 and TRBJ2-3; no reliable D call. The V gene's germline CDR1 is PRHDT and CDR2 FYEKMQ (reference sequence). The CDR3 length is 15 residues. Trimming cost V 5 bases and J 1 base, with 13 bases left between them. The CDR3 region has the DNA TGTGCCAGCAGCCGGAGAGCCCCCGGCACAGATACGCAGTATTTT. Protein product: CASSRRAPGTDTQYF.

This clone showed up just a few times. This sequence joins TRBV9 and TRBJ1-1; D remains ambiguous. V was pared by 0 bases and J by 5 bases, with 11 bases between. CDR3 size: 14 residues. Germline loops: CDR1 SGDLS, CDR2 YYNGEE. In DNA, the CDR3 is TGTGCCAGCAGCGTAGGGGCAATTGGAACTGAAGCTTTCTTT. Amino acids: CASSVGAIGTEAFF.

This clone was picked up a small number of times. CDR3 nucleotides: TGTGCCAGCTCACCGGACACTCCCTCTGGAAACACCATATATTTT. Encoded protein: CASSPDTPSGNTIYF. The chain links TRBV18 to TRBJ1-3; TRBD1 might be the D (5 bases). The length of the CDR3 is 15 residues. Germline-derived CDR1 and CDR2 are KGHSH and LQKENI. Trimming removed 3 bases at V and 0 bases at J, with 9 bases between.

The chain couples TRBV28 to TRBJ1-1; TRBD1 matches 7 bases. CDR3 length equals 12 residues. V gave up 4 bases and J gave up 8 bases; unmatched junction bases: 4. Germline V gives CDR1 MDHEN, CDR2 SYDVKM. CDR3 region: CASSSPDREAFF. Here the CDR3 DNA reads TGTGCCAGCAGTTCCCCGGACAGGGAAGCTTTCTTT.

The chain has TRBV7-7 and TRBJ2-1, with 9 bases that match TRBD2. The V gene's germline CDR1 is SSHAT and CDR2 FNYEAQ (reference sequence). The CDR3 extends over 16 amino acids. J gave up 4 bases and V 5 bases, and 9 bases lay outside the gene matches. The CDR3 bases are TGTGCCAGCAGCCCGGGTGTGCGGGAGGGTTACAATGAGCAGTTCTTC. Its translation: CASSPGVREGYNEQFF.

V and J are TRBV6-5 and TRBJ2-1; the D gene is possibly TRBD2 (6 bases). CDR3 length: 15 amino acids. In germline, CDR1 is MNHEY, CDR2 SVGAGI. Trimming shortened V by 4 bases and J by 4 bases, and 14 bases separated the two germline ends. CDR3 sequence (DNA): TGTGCCAGCAGTTTCCGGGGGATTGAATACAATGAGCAGTTCTTC. Protein product: CASSFRGIEYNEQFF.

The rearrangement uses TRBV25-1 and TRBJ2-7; 9 positions match TRBD1. The CDR3 is made up of 17 amino acids. Germline loops: CDR1 MGHDK, CDR2 SYGVNS. The V segment lost 1 base and the J segment 6 bases; nucleotides outside the gene matches: 13. The CDR3 reads CASSELGQDRGSGEQYF. For the CDR3, the DNA is TGTGCCAGCAGTGAATTAGGCCAGGACAGGGGTTCTGGCGAGCAGTACTTC.

The rearrangement joins TRBV15 to TRBJ1-6, with a tentative D call TRBD1 (5 bases). The germline gives CDR1 LNHNV, CDR2 YYDKDF (reference sequence). Between the trimmed V and J ends, which lost 1 base and 9 bases, there was a span of 16 bases. This CDR3 has 16 amino acids. The CDR3 DNA follows: TGTGCCACCAGCAGAGGGGGGAGGCCGGATAGTTCACCCCTCCACTTT. This translates into CATSRGGRPDSSPLHF.

This clone turned up a few times. The J gene is TRBJ2-6, the V gene TRBV4-3; D remains unclear. V was shortened by 0 bases and J by 0 bases, with 12 bases between the two germline ends. This CDR3 is built from 18 residues. Germline V lookup: CDR1 LGHNA, CDR2 YSLEER. In DNA, the CDR3 is TGCGCCAGCAGCCAAGAAGTCCGAGCCTTCTCTGGGGCCAACGTCCTGACTTTC. This encodes CASSQEVRAFSGANVLTF.

The chain couples TRBV29-1 to TRBJ2-7; the match to TRBD1 covers 7 bases. Losses at the gene ends were 7 bases for V and 4 bases for J; bases not matched to a gene: 13. This CDR3 has 14 amino acids. CDR1 is SQVTM, CDR2 ANQGSEA, per germline. CDR3 in DNA: TGCAGCGCCTCGGGACAGCCTGGGGCATACGAGCAGTACTTC. Translating gives CSASGQPGAYEQYF.

In this sample, this clone turned up a few times. V and J are TRBV18 and TRBJ1-1; D gene uncertain. V lost 6 bases to trimming and J lost 5 bases, with 13 bases between them. Per germline, CDR1 KGHSH and CDR2 LQKENI. This CDR3 has 13 amino acids. The CDR3 sequence is CASSPEEGTEAFF. The CDR3 nucleotides are TGTGCCAGCTCTCCCGAAGAGGGAACTGAAGCTTTCTTT.